The rows below give T cell receptor beta chains drawn from one sample of a study of T cells after somatic rescue of genetic block. Here immunoSEQ multiplex PCR was the method, and the copy in TCRdb shows in-frame clones only, minus some. Of roughly 92,000 clones listed, 75% to 90% were seen once; the top ten hold around 1.5%. What was sequenced was peripheral blood mononuclear cells (PBMCs). Receptors were obtained from a woman younger than 35. The CDR3 runs from the conserved cysteine through the conserved F or W. Fields, in order: J gene, D gene, V gene, clone size, CDR3 protein, CDR3 DNA. D genes are given only for firm matches. Clone size, where shown, is once, few, many, or a class for clones that have expanded.

TRBJ2-7,NA,TRBV5-1,once,CASSSDNSYEQYF,TGCGCCAGCAGCTCGGACAACTCCTACGAGCAGTACTTC
TRBJ2-1,NA,TRBV27,once,CASSGTRDEQFF,TGTGCCAGCAGTGGAACTAGAGATGAGCAGTTCTTC
TRBJ2-7,TRBD2,TRBV4-2,NA,CASGMERAGGTYEQYF,TGTGCCAGCGGAATGGAGCGGGCGGGAGGTACCTACGAGCAGTACTTC
TRBJ2-1,NA,TRBV7-9,few,CASSLAVGNEQFF,TGTGCCAGCAGCTTAGCGGTCGGGAACGAGCAGTTCTTC
TRBJ1-1,NA,TRBV6-5,NA,CASSPKPNTEAFF,TGTGCCAGCAGTCCGAAACCTAACACTGAAGCTTTCTTT
TRBJ1-2,TRBD1,TRBV29-1,NA,CSVEDLTGGEDGYTF,TGCAGCGTTGAAGATCTTACAGGGGGCGAGGATGGCTACACCTTC
TRBJ2-4,NA,TRBV4-1,NA,CASSQDLWHIQYF,TGCGCCAGCAGCCAGGATCTATGGCACATTCAGTACTTC
TRBJ1-1,NA,TRBV5-1,NA,CASSLDRPGHWGRFEAFF,TGCGCCAGCAGCTTGGACCGTCCGGGACATTGGGGGAGGTTCGAAGCTTTCTTT
TRBJ1-2,NA,TRBV2,few,CASPATPVYGYTF,TGTGCCAGCCCAGCGACCCCCGTCTATGGCTACACCTTC
TRBJ2-3,TRBD2,TRBV11-2,once,CASSLDFQQREDTQYF,TGTGCCAGCAGCTTAGATTTCCAACAGCGGGAAGATACGCAGTATTTT
TRBJ2-3,TRBD2,TRBV14,once,CASSPRLAGASTDTQYF,TGTGCCAGCAGCCCCCGACTAGCGGGAGCAAGCACAGATACGCAGTATTTT
TRBJ2-1,NA,TRBV6-5,NA,CASSYSPPSYNEQFF,TGTGCCAGCAGTTACTCGCCGCCTTCCTACAATGAGCAGTTCTTC
TRBJ2-1,TRBD2,TRBV14,NA,CASSRPLAGGRHEQFF,TGTGCCAGCAGCCGACCTCTAGCGGGAGGAAGGCATGAGCAGTTCTTC
TRBJ2-5,NA,TRBV10-3,NA,CAISESGGTQETQYF,TGTGCCATCAGTGAGTCGGGCGGGACTCAAGAGACCCAGTACTTC
TRBJ1-4,TRBD1,TRBV30,once,CAWSEGQQSEKLFF,TGTGCCTGGAGTGAGGGACAGCAAAGCGAAAAACTGTTTTTT
TRBJ2-3,NA,TRBV4-3,NA,CASSYRDLITDTQYF,TGCGCCAGCAGCTACCGGGACTTAATCACAGATACGCAGTATTTT
TRBJ1-1,NA,TRBV5-1,NA,CASRERGNTEAFF,TGCGCCAGCAGGGAACGCGGGAACACTGAAGCTTTCTTT
TRBJ2-1,TRBD1,TRBV28,NA,CASSLWTGHEQFF,TGTGCCAGCAGTTTATGGACAGGGCATGAGCAGTTCTTC
TRBJ2-5,TRBD1,TRBV5-5,NA,CASSRLFRDRVDIWETQYF,TGTGCCAGCAGCCGTCTGTTCCGGGACAGGGTAGATATTTGGGAGACCCAGTACTTC
TRBJ1-4,TRBD1,TRBV7-9,once,CASSPGGTGDEKLFF,TGTGCCAGCAGCCCAGGAGGGACAGGGGATGAAAAACTGTTTTTT
TRBJ1-1,TRBD1,TRBV18,NA,CASSSSTGRNTEAFF,TGTGCCAGCTCAAGTTCGACAGGGCGTAACACTGAAGCTTTCTTT
TRBJ2-1,NA,TRBV18,NA,CASSPRGSGYNEQFF,TGTGCCAGCTCACCACGGGGTAGCGGATACAATGAGCAGTTCTTC
TRBJ2-7,NA,TRBV7-8,NA,CASGPGTRTYEQYF,TGTGCCAGCGGCCCGGGGACTCGGACCTACGAGCAGTACTTC
TRBJ1-2,TRBD1,TRBV15,NA,CATSKVTGGAGDYGYTF,TGTGCCACCAGCAAGGTGACAGGGGGCGCGGGGGACTATGGCTACACCTTC
TRBJ2-1,TRBD2,TRBV7-3,NA,CASSYQTRLAGGESSYNEQFF,TGTGCCAGCAGCTACCAGACACGTTTAGCGGGAGGGGAGAGCTCCTACAATGAGCAGTTCTTC
TRBJ1-1,TRBD1,TRBV18,NA,CASARGTDRVSMNTEAFF,TGTGCCAGCGCGCGAGGGACCGACAGGGTTTCCATGAACACTGAAGCTTTCTTT
TRBJ2-1,NA,TRBV7-9,NA,CASSSSGVYNEQFF,TGTGCCAGCAGCTCATCGGGGGTATACAATGAGCAGTTCTTC
TRBJ2-1,NA,TRBV5-4,once,CASSLKGVTEQFF,TGTGCCAGCAGCTTAAAGGGGGTCACTGAGCAGTTCTTC
TRBJ1-2,NA,TRBV2,NA,CASSERGVWGYTF,TGTGCCAGCAGTGAACGGGGTGTGTGGGGCTACACCTTC
TRBJ2-1,NA,TRBV4-1,few,CASSQPKGPPVQFF,TGCGCCAGCAGCCAACCTAAGGGACCCCCGGTGCAGTTCTTC
TRBJ1-2,NA,TRBV27,NA,CASSFGPEQGSGYTF,TGTGCCAGCAGTTTCGGCCCGGAGCAGGGCAGTGGCTACACCTTC
TRBJ2-7,NA,TRBV6-1,NA,CASSVGPQGLYEQYF,TGTGCCAGCAGTGTCGGGCCTCAGGGGCTCTACGAGCAGTACTTC
TRBJ2-7,TRBD2,TRBV11-2,once,CASRLAGKGFEQYF,TGTGCCAGCAGATTAGCGGGAAAGGGTTTCGAGCAGTACTTC
TRBJ2-7,NA,TRBV2,NA,CASNRAKNYEQYF,TGTGCCAGCAATCGGGCCAAAAACTACGAGCAGTACTTC
TRBJ2-2,NA,TRBV19,NA,CASSIWAGNTGELFF,TGTGCCAGTAGTATCTGGGCAGGGAACACCGGGGAGCTGTTTTTT
TRBJ1-4,NA,TRBV19,NA,CASSIVGTANGEKLFF,TGTGCCAGTAGTATAGTAGGGACGGCAAATGGGGAAAAACTGTTTTTT
TRBJ1-1,NA,TRBV2,NA,CAASAGFSEAFF,TGTGCCGCCTCGGCAGGGTTTTCTGAAGCTTTCTTT
TRBJ2-7,NA,TRBV14,NA,CASSHSHEQYF,TGTGCCAGCAGCCATTCCCACGAGCAGTACTTC
TRBJ2-7,NA,TRBV4-1,NA,CASSQDYAVPECYF,TGCGCCAGCAGCCAAGATTATGCAGTCCCTGAGTGCTACTTC
TRBJ2-3,TRBD2,TRBV10-2,NA,CASSQGLRGGTDTQYF,TGCGCCAGCAGTCAGGGACTACGAGGGGGCACAGATACGCAGTATTTT
TRBJ1-2,NA,TRBV7-9,NA,CASSSGRGSAYGYTF,TGTGCCAGCAGCTCAGGTCGGGGGTCCGCCTATGGCTACACCTTC
TRBJ2-7,TRBD1,TRBV6-5,NA,CASSYPGQGGHEQYF,TGTGCCAGCAGTTACCCGGGACAGGGGGGACACGAGCAGTACTTC
TRBJ1-2,NA,TRBV14,NA,CASSQDRGIGYGYTF,TGTGCCAGCAGCCAAGATCGGGGGATTGGGTATGGCTACACCTTC
TRBJ2-2,NA,TRBV23-1,NA,CASTWKEVTGELFF,TGCGCCAGCACTTGGAAGGAGGTTACCGGGGAGCTGTTTTTT
TRBJ1-5,NA,TRBV27,few,CASSTRDAEPQHF,TGTGCCAGCAGTACTAGGGACGCCGAGCCCCAGCATTTT
TRBJ2-7,NA,TRBV19,NA,CASSIVSNSRSYEQYF,TGTGCCAGTAGTATAGTGTCAAATTCGCGTTCCTACGAGCAGTACTTC
TRBJ1-2,NA,TRBV2,NA,CASNELASGPTYTF,TGTGCCAGCAACGAACTGGCTTCGGGCCCCACGTACACCTTC